Presented here are 20 T cell receptor beta chains from one specimen sequenced in a study of blood T cell repertoires in COVID-19. Sequenced by immunoSEQ multiplex PCR; TCRdb stores in-frame clones only, minus some. The sample includes around 230,000 clones, 65% to 90% of them seen just once. The sample comprised peripheral blood. All receptors derive from a man in his forties who had recovered from COVID-19.

The chain recombines TRBV28 with TRBJ2-1; TRBD2 agrees at 12 bases. The CDR3 covers 15 residues. Germline trimming cut 6 bases from V and 8 bases from J; bases unmatched to any gene: 8. The germline V gene has CDR1 MDHEN and CDR2 SYDVKM. The CDR3 reads CASSVLAGGPYEQFF. CDR3 DNA sequence: TGTGCCAGCAGCGTCCTAGCGGGGGGGCCCTATGAGCAGTTCTTC.

Points on this clone: A much larger clone is a single base away; this may be a read error. The same CDR3 can be traced to other DNA sequences in this sample. This rearrangement joins TRBV5-8 to TRBJ1-5, with no clear D. This CDR3 contains 14 residues. The germline gives CDR1 SGHTS, CDR2 YDEGEE. V was pared by 2 bases and J by 1 base, with 7 bases between. CDR3 region: CASSFGGSNQPQHF. The CDR3 nucleotides read TGTGCCAGCAGCTTCGGCGGGAGCAATCAGCCCCAGCATTTT.

The V and J genes are TRBV11-2 and TRBJ1-1; maybe TRBD1 (5 bases). V shed 2 bases and J shed 5 bases, with 12 bases lying between them. Germline V CDR1 and CDR2: SGHAT, FQNNGV. CDR3 size: 14 residues. CDR3 nucleotide sequence: TGTGCCAGCAGCTTACCCTGGGGGGGGACTGAAGCTTTCTTT. This encodes CASSLPWGGTEAFF.

The rearrangement links TRBV5-1 to TRBJ2-1; TRBD2 might be the D (5 bases). CDR1 SGHRS and CDR2 YFSETQ come from the germline V gene. V was clipped by 2 bases and J by 7 bases, with 10 bases between them. The CDR3 contains 13 residues. The CDR3 is CASSFPPGNEQFF. The DNA of the CDR3 is TGCGCCAGCAGCTTCCCCCCGGGGAATGAGCAGTTCTTC.

The DNA of the CDR3 is TGTGCCTGGAGTGAGCAGGTGGAAGGGGAGCTGTTTTTT. It codes for CAWSEQVEGELFF. The chain recombines TRBV30 with TRBJ2-2; no clear D gene. Germline CDR1 reads GTSNPN; CDR2 reads SVGIG (reference sequence). The CDR3 extends over 13 amino acids. V was trimmed by 1 base and J by 8 bases, leaving 11 bases between them.

The chain links TRBV15 to TRBJ1-3; D is undetermined. Germline CDR1 is LNHNV and CDR2 is YYDKDF (reference sequence). This CDR3 has 14 residues. The V end lost 5 bases, the J end lost 5 bases, and 13 bases lay between the germline ends. This CDR3 is CATSERELRNTIYF. The CDR3 bases are TGTGCCACCAGCGAACGGGAACTTAGAAACACCATATATTTT. Filled out from reference TRBV15 and TRBJ1-3, the complete variable domain reads DAMVIQNPRYQVTQFGKPVTLSCSQTLNHNVMYWYQQKSSQAPKLLFHYYDKDFNNEADTPDNFQSRRPNTSFCFLDIRSPGLGDTAMYLCATSERELRNTIYFGEGSWLTVV.

This clone was recorded once. This chain links TRBV6-5 with TRBJ1-1; tentative D call: TRBD1 (6 bases). Germline V lookup: CDR1 MNHEY, CDR2 SVGAGI. V was pared by 6 bases and J by 1 base, with 12 bases between. The CDR3 is made up of 14 amino acids. CDR3 loop: CASRSPTGNTEAFF. CDR3 bases: TGTGCCAGCAGGTCTCCGACAGGGAACACTGAAGCTTTCTTT.

The chain links TRBV19 to TRBJ2-7; 7 bases match TRBD1. The CDR3 runs 16 residues. The germline CDR1 and CDR2 sequences are LNHDA and SQIVND (reference sequence). V dropped 3 bases and J dropped 3; count of bases not matched to a gene: 11. DNA for the CDR3: TGTGCCAGTAGTATCAAATTCGGGACAGATTACTACGAGCAGTACTTC. Its translation: CASSIKFGTDYYEQYF.

The rearrangement uses TRBV7-2 and TRBJ2-3; 10 bases map to TRBD2. There are 16 residues in the CDR3. The J segment lost 1 base and the V segment lost 5 bases, leaving 6 bases of the junction unmatched. The germline V gene has CDR1 SGHTA and CDR2 FQGNSA. The CDR3 here is CASSPLAGARTDTQYF. The CDR3 region has the DNA TGTGCCAGCAGCCCTCTAGCGGGGGCCCGCACAGATACGCAGTATTTT.

This clone was seen more than once but under ten times. V gene TRBV10-3 combines with J gene TRBJ1-1, with 10 bases aligning to TRBD1. V gave up 6 bases and J gave up 1 base; unmatched junction bases: 2. The CDR3 sequence is 14 residues long. Germline V CDR1 and CDR2: ENHRY, SYGVKD. The CDR3 loop is CAIRGQGRNTEAFF. The CDR3, as DNA: TGTGCCATCAGGGGACAGGGGAGGAACACTGAAGCTTTCTTT.

This clone was counted between two and nine times. The chain links TRBV29-1 to TRBJ1-1; D is unclear. This CDR3 has 11 residues. V was pared by 8 bases and J by 5 bases, with 12 bases between. Germline assignment: CDR1 SQVTM and CDR2 ANQGSEA. CDR3: CSSREETEAFF. The CDR3 DNA sequence: TGCAGCTCGAGGGAGGAGACTGAAGCTTTCTTT.

The J gene is TRBJ1-4, the V gene TRBV7-9; D is ambiguous. This CDR3 has 14 amino acids. The germline CDR1 and CDR2 sequences are SEHNR and FQNEAQ (reference sequence). The germline V and J ends were trimmed by 8 bases and 0 bases, with 10 bases remaining between them. CDR3 in amino acids: CASRSGTTNEKLFF. The DNA of the CDR3 is TGTGCCAGCCGATCTGGCACAACTAATGAAAAACTGTTTTTT.

The chain is built from TRBV2 and TRBJ1-2; 7 nucleotides agree with TRBD1. The junction had 6 bases not matched to a gene; V was cut back by 7 bases and J by 4 bases. This CDR3 spans 13 amino acids. Germline V CDR1 and CDR2: SNHLY, FYNNEI. CDR3 amino acids: CASTGTVRYGYTF. DNA of the CDR3: TGTGCCAGCACCGGGACAGTCCGCTATGGCTACACCTTC.

The CDR3 DNA reads as TGTGCCACCAGTGAGGGGGGGATGAATGAGCAGTTCTTC. This sequence encodes CATSEGGMNEQFF. The chain is built from TRBV24-1 and TRBJ2-1, with 7 bases aligning to TRBD2. The germline CDR1 and CDR2 sequences are KGHDR and SFDVKD. This CDR3 is built from 13 residues. Trimming removed 4 bases from V and 7 bases from J; junction bases left unmatched: 3.

The genes are TRBV7-6 and TRBJ2-5, with 9 bases matching TRBD2. Germline V gives CDR1 SGHVS, CDR2 FNYEAQ. CDR3 length: 15 residues. The V segment lost 5 bases and the J segment 2 bases; nucleotides outside the gene matches: 6. For the CDR3, the DNA is TGTGCCAGCAGCCGCGGAGCGGGGGGTCAAGAGACCCAGTACTTC. It codes for CASSRGAGGQETQYF.

The V call is TRBV27, the J call TRBJ1-6; D may be TRBD1 (6 bases). The CDR3 consists of 15 residues. Germline CDR1 is MNHEY and CDR2 is SMNVEV (reference sequence). V was clipped by 5 bases and J by 9 bases, with 17 bases between them. CDR3 sequence (DNA): TGTGCCAGCAGTCCGACAGGCGGGGGAATTTCACCCCTCCACTTT. As protein: CASSPTGGGISPLHF.

The chain couples TRBV9 to TRBJ2-7, with unresolved D. CDR1 is SGDLS and CDR2 is YYNGEE in the germline V gene. V gave up 4 bases and J gave up 4 bases, with 18 bases separating them. CDR3 length: 15 residues. DNA of the CDR3: TGTGCCAGCAGCCCTAACGAACACCCGACATACGAGCAGTACTTC. It encodes CASSPNEHPTYEQYF.

The rearrangement joins TRBV6-4 to TRBJ2-7; 7 nucleotides match TRBD1. V shed 3 bases, J shed 3 bases, and the junction held 8 bases outside the gene matches. CDR1 is MRHNA, CDR2 SNTAGT, per germline. This CDR3 has 15 residues. In DNA form, the CDR3 reads TGTGCCAGCAGTGAACGGACAGGTGACAACTACGAGCAGTACTTC. It encodes CASSERTGDNYEQYF.

V gene TRBV7-9 combines with J gene TRBJ2-1; TRBD2 matches 10 bases. With V trimmed by 8 bases and J by 6 bases, 10 bases remained unmatched. Germline assignment: CDR1 SEHNR and CDR2 FQNEAQ (reference sequence). The CDR3 loop spans 15 amino acids. CDR3 sequence reads: CASSGGTSDPNEQFF. The CDR3 nucleotides are TGTGCCAGCTCTGGGGGGACTAGCGACCCCAATGAGCAGTTCTTC.

This chain connects TRBV5-1 to TRBJ2-7; possibly TRBD2 for D (6 bases). Germline V lookup: CDR1 SGHRS, CDR2 YFSETQ. With 0 bases removed from V and 1 base from J, the gap between germline ends came to 11 bases. This CDR3 is 15 amino acids long. The CDR3 bases are TGCGCCAGCAGCTTGGAGCCGGGGGATTCCTACGAGCAGTACTTC. This translates into CASSLEPGDSYEQYF.